The T cell receptor (beta chain) described here comes from a study of CD8 T cells in cerebrospinal fluid in Alzheimer's disease (dated by TCRdb to about 2020). General notes on the study: CSF T cell clonal expansion was assessed with two single-cell approaches: plate-based nested PCR sequencing and droplet-based sequencing. The study examined whether cerebrospinal fluid from healthy elderly individuals and from patients with neurodegenerative disease contained clonally expanded T cells. The droplet-based CSF analysis comparing patients with controls included 9 healthy controls (around 11,000 cells) and 9 patients with MCI or Alzheimer's disease (10,391 cells). A total of fewer than 30 samples were covered by the CSF gene-expression analysis, which included Parkinson's disease patients.

Patients with Parkinson's disease were included as a neurodegenerative disease comparison group, since earlier reports had described antigen-specific T cells in the blood of Parkinson's disease patients. All participants were free of acute infectious disease and in good physical condition. Neurodegeneration in patients was confirmed with biomarkers including neurofilament, amyloid-beta and tau. Live CSF cells for droplet-based sequencing were sorted with a live/dead marker. CSF was obtained by lumbar puncture, and immune cells were pelleted by centrifugation at 300g. Each CSF sample was checked for red blood cells, and any sample showing blood contamination was excluded. CSF cells were cryopreserved in freezing medium, frozen overnight at -80 °C, and then stored in liquid nitrogen. Before analysis, CSF samples had been stored for less than seven months. Library prep was done by 10x single-cell sequencing. Profiling of CSF cells was done with 10X Genomics single-cell V(D)J and 5' gene-expression libraries. An Illumina NextSeq550 was used to sequence CSF single-cell TCR libraries. Per the source publication's procedure: V(D)J reads were aligned to the vdj-GRCh38 alts ensemble 2.0.0 reference and were analysed with the Cell Ranger vdj pipeline. Clonotypes were defined as cell barcodes sharing the same set of productive CDR3 nucleotide sequences. To connect clonality with transcriptional profiles, clonotype information was added to the gene-expression metadata in Seurat v3.0. Any CSF cell with more than 1,800 genes, more than 7,500 UMIs or more than 10% mitochondrial reads was removed. CDR3-beta sequences were compared against VDJdb to identify TCRs with known antigen specificity. Network analysis of clone sharing used the R package qgraph and included only TCRs with complete alpha and beta chains. Following reprocessing of the reads by TCRdb, the data hold one row per CDR3 protein sequence and no DNA is available. The V and J calls come from TCRdb's annotation, not from the publication. The sample table records about 480 distinct CDR3 sequences. The top ten clones comprise under 45% of the sample.

No count is logged; frequency rates this clonotype as large (0.1 to 1%). Its antigen has not been determined. From the cysteine through the phenylalanine, the CDR3 covers 12 amino acids. DNA is not on record. General conclusions and limits of the study: In pooled data, a highly expanded clone (at least 3% of TCRs) was found in 1 of 10 healthy subjects versus 4 of 6 Alzheimer's patients. The EBV-specific clones were neither the most highly expanded clones nor enriched among patients. A higher percentage of TCRs was made up by the largest CSF clone in patients with MCI or Alzheimer's disease than in controls. The overall clonality comparison included only samples with detectable clones (roughly eleven healthy, 5 MCI, 5 AD, 6 PD). The authors warned that finding EBV-specific TCRs in CSF does not prove a causal connection between EBV and Alzheimer's disease.

Sequenced sample: cerebrospinal fluid. This receptor was identified in a human donor with Parkinson's disease. The rearrangement joined TRBV12-3 or TRBV12-4 to TRBJ1-2. CDR3 reads: CASSFDRDGYTF.